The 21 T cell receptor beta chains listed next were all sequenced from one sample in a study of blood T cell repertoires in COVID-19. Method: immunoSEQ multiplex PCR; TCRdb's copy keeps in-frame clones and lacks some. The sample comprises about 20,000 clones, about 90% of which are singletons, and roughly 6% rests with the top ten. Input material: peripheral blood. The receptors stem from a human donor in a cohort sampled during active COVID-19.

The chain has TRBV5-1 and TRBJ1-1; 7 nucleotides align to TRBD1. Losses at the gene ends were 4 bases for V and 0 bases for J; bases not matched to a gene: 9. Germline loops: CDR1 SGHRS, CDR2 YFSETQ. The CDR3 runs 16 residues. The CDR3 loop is CASSTGQSPMNTEAFF. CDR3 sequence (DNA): TGCGCCAGCAGCACGGGACAGAGTCCTATGAACACTGAAGCTTTCTTT.

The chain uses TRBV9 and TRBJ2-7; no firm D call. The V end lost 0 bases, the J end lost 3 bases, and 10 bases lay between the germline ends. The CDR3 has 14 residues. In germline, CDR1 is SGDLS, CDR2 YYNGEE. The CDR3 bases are TGTGCCAGCAGCGTAGCCGGTGCAAACTACGAGCAGTACTTC. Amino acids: CASSVAGANYEQYF.

The CDR3 coding sequence is TGTGCCACCAGTGTGGTAAGCGGGAGTGAGCAGTTCTTC. It translates to CATSVVSGSEQFF. This chain links TRBV24-1 with TRBJ2-1; TRBD2 matches 8 bases. This CDR3 has 13 amino acids. Germline-derived CDR1 and CDR2 are KGHDR and SFDVKD. V shed 5 bases, J shed 9 bases, and the junction held 5 bases outside the gene matches.

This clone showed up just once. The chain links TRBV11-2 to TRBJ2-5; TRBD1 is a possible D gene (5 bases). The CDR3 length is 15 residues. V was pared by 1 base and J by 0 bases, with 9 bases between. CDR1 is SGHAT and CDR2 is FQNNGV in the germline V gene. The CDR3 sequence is CASSLVPGNQETQYF. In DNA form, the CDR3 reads TGTGCCAGCAGCTTAGTCCCAGGGAACCAAGAGACCCAGTACTTC.

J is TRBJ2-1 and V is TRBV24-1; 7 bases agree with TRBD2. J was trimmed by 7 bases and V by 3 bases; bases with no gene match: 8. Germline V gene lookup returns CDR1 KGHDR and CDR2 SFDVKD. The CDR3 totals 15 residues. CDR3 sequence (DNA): TGTGCCACCAGTGATGGACACTTGGGAGGGAATGAGCAGTTCTTC. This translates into CATSDGHLGGNEQFF.

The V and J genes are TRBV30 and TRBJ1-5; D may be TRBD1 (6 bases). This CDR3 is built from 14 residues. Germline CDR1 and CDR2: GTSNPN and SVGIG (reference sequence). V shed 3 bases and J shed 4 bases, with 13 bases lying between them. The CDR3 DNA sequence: TGTGCCTGGAGGGAAACAGGGTCTAATCAGCCCCAGCATTTT. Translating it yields CAWRETGSNQPQHF.

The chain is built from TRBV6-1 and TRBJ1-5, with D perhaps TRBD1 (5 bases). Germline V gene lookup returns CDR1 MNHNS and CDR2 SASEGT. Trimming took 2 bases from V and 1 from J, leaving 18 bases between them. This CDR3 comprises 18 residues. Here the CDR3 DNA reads TGTGCCAGCAGTGAACAACAGGCTCGAAGGGTCAGCAATCAGCCCCAGCATTTT. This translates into CASSEQQARRVSNQPQHF.

The CDR3 nucleotides read TGTGCCATCAGGGACAGGGGGAGAGAGACCCAGTACTTC. As protein: CAIRDRGRETQYF. The V call is TRBV10-3, the J call TRBJ2-5; 10 positions match TRBD1. The CDR3 extends over 13 amino acids. CDR1 is ENHRY, CDR2 SYGVKD, per germline. J gave up 4 bases and V 6 bases, and 2 bases lay outside the gene matches.

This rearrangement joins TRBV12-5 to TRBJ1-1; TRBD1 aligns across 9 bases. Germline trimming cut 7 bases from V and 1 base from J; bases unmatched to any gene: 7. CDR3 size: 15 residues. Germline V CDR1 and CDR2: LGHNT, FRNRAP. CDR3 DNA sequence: TGTGCTAGTGCCCTAAACAGGGGGCGGAACACTGAAGCTTTCTTT. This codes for CASALNRGRNTEAFF.

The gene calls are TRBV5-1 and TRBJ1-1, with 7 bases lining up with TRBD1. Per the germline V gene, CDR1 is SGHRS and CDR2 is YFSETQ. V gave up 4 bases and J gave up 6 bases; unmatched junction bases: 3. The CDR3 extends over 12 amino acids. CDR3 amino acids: CASSRTGPEAFF. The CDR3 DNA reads TGCGCCAGCAGCAGGACAGGTCCTGAAGCTTTCTTT.

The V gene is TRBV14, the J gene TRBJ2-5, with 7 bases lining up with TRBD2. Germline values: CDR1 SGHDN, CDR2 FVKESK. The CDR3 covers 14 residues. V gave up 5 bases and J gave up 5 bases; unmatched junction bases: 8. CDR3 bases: TGTGCCAGCAGCTACAGGACTAGTTGGGAGACCCAGTACTTC. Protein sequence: CASSYRTSWETQYF.

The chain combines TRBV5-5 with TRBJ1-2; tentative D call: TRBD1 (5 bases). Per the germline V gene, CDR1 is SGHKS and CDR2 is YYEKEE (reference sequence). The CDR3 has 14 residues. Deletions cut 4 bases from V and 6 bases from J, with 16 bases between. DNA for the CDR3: TGTGCCAGCAGCCTCCGGCGGGGCGAGGATGGCTACACCTTC. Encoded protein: CASSLRRGEDGYTF.

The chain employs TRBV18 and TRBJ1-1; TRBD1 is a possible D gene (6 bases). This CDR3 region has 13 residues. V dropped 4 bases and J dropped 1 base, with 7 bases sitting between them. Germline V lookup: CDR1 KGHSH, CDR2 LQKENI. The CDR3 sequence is CASSLQGNTEAFF. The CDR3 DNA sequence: TGTGCCAGCTCACTACAGGGGAACACTGAAGCTTTCTTT.

The CDR3 coding sequence is TGTGCCAGCAGCTTAGTGTTGGGACAGCAGAACACTGAAGCTTTCTTT. Residues: CASSLVLGQQNTEAFF. V gene TRBV11-2 combines with J gene TRBJ1-1; 7 nucleotides agree with TRBD1. Germline values: CDR1 SGHAT, CDR2 FQNNGV. The CDR3 has 16 residues. J lost 1 base, V lost 1 base, and 6 bases had no gene match.

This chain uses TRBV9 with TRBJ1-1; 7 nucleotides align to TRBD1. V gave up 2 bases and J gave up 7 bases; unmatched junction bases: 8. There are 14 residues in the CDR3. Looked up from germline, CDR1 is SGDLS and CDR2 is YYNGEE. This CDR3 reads CASSVLGQSYEAFF. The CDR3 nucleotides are TGTGCCAGCAGCGTCTTGGGACAGAGTTATGAAGCTTTCTTT. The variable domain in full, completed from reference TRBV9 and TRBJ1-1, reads DSGVTQTPKHLITATGQRVTLRCSPRSGDLSVYWYQQSLDQGLQFLIQYYNGEERAKGNILERFSAQQFPDLHSELNLSSLELGDSALYFCASSVLGQSYEAFFGQGTRLTVV.

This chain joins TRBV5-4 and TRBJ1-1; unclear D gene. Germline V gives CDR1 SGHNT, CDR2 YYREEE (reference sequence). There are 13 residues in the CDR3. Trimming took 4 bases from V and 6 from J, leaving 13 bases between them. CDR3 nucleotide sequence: TGTGCCAGCAGCATACGGAGAGAAGCTGAAGCTTTCTTT. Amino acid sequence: CASSIRREAEAFF.

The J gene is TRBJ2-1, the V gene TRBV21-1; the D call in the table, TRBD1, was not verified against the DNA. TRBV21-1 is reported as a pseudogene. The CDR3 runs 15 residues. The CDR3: CASSNRDRDLDEQFF. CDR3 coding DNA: TGTGCCAGCAGCAACAGGGACAGGGATTTGGATGAGCAGTTCTTC.

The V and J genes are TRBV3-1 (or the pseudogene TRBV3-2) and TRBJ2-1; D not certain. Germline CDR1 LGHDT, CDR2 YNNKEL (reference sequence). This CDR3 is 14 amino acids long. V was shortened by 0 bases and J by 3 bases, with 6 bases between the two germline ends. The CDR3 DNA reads TGTGCCAGCAGCCAAGATGGAGTCTACAATGAGCAGTTCTTC. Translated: CASSQDGVYNEQFF.

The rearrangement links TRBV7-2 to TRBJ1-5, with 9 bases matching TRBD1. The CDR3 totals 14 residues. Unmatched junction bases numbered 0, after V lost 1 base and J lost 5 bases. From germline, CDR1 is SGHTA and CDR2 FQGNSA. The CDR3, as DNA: TGTGCCAGCAGCTTAGGGACAGGGGATCAGCCCCAGCATTTT. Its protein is CASSLGTGDQPQHF.

The DNA of the CDR3 is TGTGCCAGCAGCCGCCTCGGGACAGGGGTGAACACTGAAGCTTTCTTT. Its protein is CASSRLGTGVNTEAFF. This rearrangement joins TRBV7-6 to TRBJ1-1; TRBD1 aligns across 10 bases. The CDR3 totals 16 residues. Germline lookup yields CDR1 SGHVS and CDR2 FNYEAQ. The V gene end was trimmed by 5 bases and the J gene end by 0 bases; junction bases not matched to a gene: 6. The full variable domain, in which reference TRBV7-6 and TRBJ1-1 provide the parts outside the CDR3, is GAGVSQSPRYKVTKRGQDVALRCDPISGHVSLYWYRQALGQGPEFLTYFNYEAQQDKSGLPNDRFSAERPEGSISTLTIQRTEQRDSAMYRCASSRLGTGVNTEAFFGQGTRLTVV.

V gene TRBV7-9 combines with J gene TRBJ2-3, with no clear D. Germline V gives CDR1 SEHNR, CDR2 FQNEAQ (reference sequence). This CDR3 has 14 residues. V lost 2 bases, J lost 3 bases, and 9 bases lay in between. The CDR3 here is CASSLRRQTDTQYF. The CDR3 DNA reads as TGTGCCAGCAGCTTAAGGCGGCAGACAGATACGCAGTATTTT.